Listed below are T cell receptor beta chains from one sample, sequenced in a study of response to subunit inactivated influenza vaccine. TCRdb re-derived calls from the RT-PCR reads in MiXCR, one entry per CDR3 protein. Of about 780,000 distinct CDR3 sequences in the sample, around a sixth were seen once. The material was PBMCs from blood, obtained 5 days after vaccination. The receptors were sampled from a man aged 45-60 years who received an inactivated influenza vaccine. The CDR3 runs from the conserved cysteine through the conserved F or W. A D gene is named only where the DNA matches it firmly. Rows give clone size only sometimes, using once, few, many, or a class for an expanded clone.

V gene	D gene	J gene	clone size	CDR3 protein	CDR3 DNA
TRBV10-2	NA	TRBJ1-5	NA	CASSHSTTDQPQHF	TGCGCCAGCAGTCACAGCACTACGGATCAGCCCCAGCATTTT
TRBV3-1	NA	TRBJ2-4	few	CASSQEEGQNIQYF	TGTGCCAGCAGCCAAGAAGAGGGCCAAAACATTCAGTACTTC
TRBV3-1	NA	TRBJ1-1	NA	CASSQGRATEAFF	TGTGCCAGCAGCCAAGGTAGAGCCACTGAAGCTTTCTTT
TRBV6-2/TRBV6-3	NA	TRBJ1-3	NA	CASRRLSGNTIYF	TGTGCCAGCCGGAGACTTTCTGGAAACACCATATATTTT
TRBV4-3	TRBD1	TRBJ1-4	NA	CASSQGGGTGNEKLFF	TGCGCCAGCAGCCAAGGAGGAGGGACAGGGAATGAAAAACTGTTTTTT
TRBV5-1	NA	TRBJ2-2	many	CASSLTVNTGELFF	TGTGCCAGCAGTCTTACAGTGAACACCGGGGAGCTGTTTTTT
TRBV12-3/TRBV12-4	NA	TRBJ1-2	NA	CASTQGGNRYTF	TGTGCCAGCACCCAGGGTGGGAATCGCTACACCTTC
TRBV10-3	TRBD2	TRBJ2-1	NA	CAISDPGGSGRPHEQFF	TGTGCCATCAGTGACCCCGGAGGTAGCGGGAGACCCCATGAGCAGTTCTTC
TRBV4-3	NA	TRBJ1-5	NA	CASSPYFGNQPQHF	TGCGCCAGCAGCCCCTATTTCGGGAATCAGCCCCAGCATTTT
TRBV12-3/TRBV12-4	NA	TRBJ1-2	NA	CASSRRSGYTF	TGTGCCAGCAGCCGGCGGAGTGGCTACACCTTC
TRBV10-3	NA	TRBJ2-3	few	CAISAKSTDTQYF	TGTGCCATCAGTGCGAAGAGCACAGATACGCAGTATTTT
TRBV20-1	NA	TRBJ2-7	NA	CSANSGTRLNRGHSYEQYF	TGCAGTGCTAACTCCGGGACAAGGCTTAATCGGGGCCACTCCTACGAGCAGTACTTC
TRBV28	TRBD1	TRBJ2-5	NA	CASSNDRGRETQYF	TGTGCCAGCAGTAACGACAGGGGGCGAGAGACCCAGTACTTC
TRBV12-3/TRBV12-4	NA	TRBJ1-5	many	CASSSLAGTGQPQHF	TGTGCCAGCAGTTCCCTAGCTGGGACGGGACAGCCCCAGCATTTT
TRBV5-5	NA	TRBJ1-1	few	CASSFSAQGSTEAFF	TGTGCCAGCAGCTTTTCCGCCCAGGGAAGTACTGAAGCTTTCTTT
TRBV20-1	TRBD2	TRBJ2-3	NA	CSERRGASDTQYF	TGCAGCGAAAGGCGGGGGGCATCAGATACGCAGTATTTT
TRBV7-2	NA	TRBJ1-2	NA	CASREQGGANYGYTF	TGTGCCAGCAGAGAACAGGGAGGAGCTAACTATGGCTACACCTTC
TRBV12-3/TRBV12-4	NA	TRBJ2-2	NA	CASSLGGAGNTGELFF	TGTGCCAGCAGTTTAGGCGGGGCCGGAAACACCGGGGAGCTGTTTTTT
TRBV4-3	NA	TRBJ2-1	many	CASSQGGGTYNEQFF	TGCGCCAGCAGCCAAGGTGGCGGGACGTACAATGAGCAGTTCTTC
TRBV2	TRBD2	TRBJ2-1	NA	CASSRQLAGGTYNEQFF	TGTGCCAGCAGTCGCCAACTAGCGGGAGGTACCTACAATGAGCAGTTCTTC
TRBV29-1	NA	TRBJ2-7	NA	CSVLEYEQYF	TGCAGCGTCCTAGAATACGAGCAGTACTTC
TRBV7-2	TRBD2	TRBJ2-5	few	CASSSWPRLAGDGTQYF	TGTGCCAGCAGCTCTTGGCCCCGACTAGCGGGGGATGGGACCCAGTACTTC
TRBV6-1	NA	TRBJ2-3	NA	CASRGGLGITDTQYF	TGTGCCAGCAGGGGGGGCCTAGGGATCACAGATACGCAGTATTTT
TRBV7-8	TRBD2	TRBJ2-3	NA	CASSLLAGGRTDTQYF	TGTGCCAGCAGCCTATTAGCGGGAGGGCGCACAGATACGCAGTATTTT
TRBV20-1	NA	TRBJ1-2	many	CSVWSTGIYGYTF	TGCAGTGTTTGGTCAACAGGGATTTATGGCTACACCTTC
TRBV20-1	TRBD2	TRBJ2-5	NA	CSAPRASSGGETQYF	TGCAGTGCCCCGCGCGCTTCTAGCGGGGGGGAGACCCAGTACTTC
TRBV29-1	NA	TRBJ2-3	few	CSVVPRDTDTQYF	TGCAGCGTTGTTCCCAGAGACACAGATACGCAGTATTTT
TRBV5-1	TRBD1	TRBJ2-5	NA	CASSLGQRQGIGETQYF	TGCGCCAGCAGCTTGGGTCAGCGACAGGGGATCGGAGAGACCCAGTACTTC
TRBV5-1	TRBD1	TRBJ1-3	NA	CASSDDRGTDTIYF	TGCGCCAGCAGCGATGATCGGGGGACAGACACCATATATTTT
TRBV10-3	TRBD1	TRBJ2-1	NA	CAISESTGQVYEQFF	TGTGCCATCAGTGAGTCGACGGGACAGGTCTATGAGCAGTTCTTC
TRBV10-3	NA	TRBJ1-6	few	CAISDPHGNNSPLHF	TGTGCCATCAGTGATCCCCACGGGAATAATTCACCCCTCCACTTT
TRBV12-3/TRBV12-4	NA	TRBJ2-3	NA	CASSEGGGRGDTQYF	TGTGCCAGCAGTGAGGGAGGGGGCAGGGGTGATACGCAGTATTTT
TRBV9	TRBD2	TRBJ2-2	NA	CASSVGLAANTGELFF	TGTGCCAGCAGCGTTGGACTAGCGGCGAACACCGGGGAGCTGTTTTTT
TRBV18	NA	TRBJ2-1	NA	CASSPPVAGAGVRYEQFF	TGTGCCAGCTCACCACCGGTAGCAGGGGCGGGTGTACGCTATGAGCAGTTCTTC
TRBV20-1	TRBD1	TRBJ1-3	many	CSAAGQGLGNTIYF	TGCAGTGCCGCAGGACAGGGACTTGGAAACACCATATATTTT
TRBV7-9	TRBD1	TRBJ2-5	NA	CASSSRQGIQETQYF	TGTGCCAGCAGCTCCCGACAGGGGATACAAGAGACCCAGTACTTC
TRBV20-1	NA	TRBJ1-5	NA	CCARDPDRIGNQPQHF	TGCTGTGCTAGAGATCCGGACAGAATCGGCAATCAGCCCCAGCATTTT
TRBV20-1	NA	TRBJ2-1	NA	CSARFSGSSYNEQFF	TGCAGTGCTAGGTTTAGCGGAAGCTCCTACAATGAGCAGTTCTTC
TRBV7-2	TRBD1	TRBJ2-7	many	CASSWATGSYEQYF	TGTGCCAGCAGCTGGGCGACAGGGTCCTACGAGCAGTACTTC
TRBV9	NA	TRBJ2-7	few	CASSATRGEQYF	TGTGCCAGCAGCGCCACAAGGGGCGAGCAGTACTTC
TRBV29-1	NA	TRBJ1-2	NA	CSVERGNYGYTF	TGCAGCGTTGAACGGGGTAACTATGGCTACACCTTC
TRBV7-9	NA	TRBJ2-5	NA	CASSPHEGGGIQETQYF	TGTGCCAGCAGCCCCCACGAGGGAGGGGGAATCCAAGAGACCCAGTACTTC
TRBV7-6	NA	TRBJ2-1	few	CASSLRDGSYNEQFF	TGTGCCAGCAGCTTGCGGGACGGCTCCTACAATGAGCAGTTCTTC
TRBV20-1	NA	TRBJ1-5	few	CSARVRGASNQPQHF	TGCAGTGCTAGAGTTAGGGGGGCCAGCAATCAGCCCCAGCATTTT
TRBV6-2/TRBV6-3	TRBD2	TRBJ2-1	NA	CASKKPGLAGEYNEQFF	TGTGCCAGCAAGAAACCGGGACTAGCGGGGGAGTACAATGAGCAGTTCTTC
TRBV7-2	TRBD1	TRBJ1-5	NA	CASSSWTGEAQPQHF	TGTGCCAGCAGCTCTTGGACAGGGGAGGCTCAGCCCCAGCATTTT